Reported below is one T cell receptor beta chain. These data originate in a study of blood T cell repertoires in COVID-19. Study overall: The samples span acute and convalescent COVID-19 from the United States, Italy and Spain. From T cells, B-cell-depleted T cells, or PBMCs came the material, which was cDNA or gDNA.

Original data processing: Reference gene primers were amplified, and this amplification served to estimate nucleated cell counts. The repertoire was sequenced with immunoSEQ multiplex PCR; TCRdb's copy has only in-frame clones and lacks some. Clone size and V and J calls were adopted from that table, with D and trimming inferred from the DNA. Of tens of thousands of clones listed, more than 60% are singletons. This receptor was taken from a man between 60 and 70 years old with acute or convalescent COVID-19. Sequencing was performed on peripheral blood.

The CDR3 region is CASSPVDRVTEAFF. As DNA, the CDR3 is TGTGCCAGCAGCCCAGTTGACAGGGTGACTGAAGCTTTCTTT. The chain recombines TRBV28 with TRBJ1-1; 7 nucleotides match TRBD1. V gave up 6 bases and J gave up 5 bases; unmatched junction bases: 9. This CDR3 has 14 residues. Per the germline V gene, CDR1 is MDHEN and CDR2 is SYDVKM.